Below, 24 T cell receptor beta chains from the same sample are listed, as sequenced in a study of EBV T-cell therapy then PD-1 blockade in nasopharyngeal carcinoma. Their recognized antigens are unknown. Produced via immunoSEQ multiplex PCR; TCRdb's table is partial and in-frame only. Among 20,000 or so clones listed, about four fifths were seen once. Treatment denoted: AdE1-LMPpoly-expanded autologous EBV-specific T-cell therapy followed by anti-PD-1 nivolumab. Sequencing was performed on CD8+ T cells from blood, taken at roughly day 35 from a patient whose treatment included autologous EBV-specific T cells and nivolumab. The receptors were sampled from a man aged 40-49 years with nasopharyngeal carcinoma.

This clone has just one count. The J gene is TRBJ1-2, the V gene TRBV10-3; no clear D. V was trimmed by 7 bases and J by 8 bases, leaving 17 bases between them. Germline CDR1 and CDR2: ENHRY and SYGVKD. The CDR3 covers 13 residues. CDR3 amino acids: CAINGGSGGGYTF. The CDR3 DNA reads as TGTGCCATCAACGGAGGGTCAGGTGGGGGCTACACCTTC.

V and J are TRBV4-1 and TRBJ2-5; TRBD2 aligns across 11 bases. Germline V lookup: CDR1 MGHRA, CDR2 YSYEKL. The CDR3 sequence is 17 residues long. The J segment lost 5 bases and the V segment lost 0 bases, leaving 8 bases of the junction unmatched. CDR3 residues: CASSQDQTSGARETQYF. The CDR3 DNA follows: TGCGCCAGCAGCCAAGATCAGACTAGCGGGGCCAGGGAGACCCAGTACTTC.

Sample share makes this clone medium-sized. This chain uses TRBV2 with TRBJ1-1, with D tentatively TRBD1 (5 bases). The V end was cut by 3 bases, the J end by 7 bases, with 9 bases between. Germline CDR1 is SNHLY and CDR2 is FYNNEI. The CDR3 has 12 amino acids. The DNA of the CDR3 is TGTGCCAGCAGTGATTGGGGGATTGAAGCTTTCTTT. It specifies CASSDWGIEAFF.

V gene TRBV4-1 combines with J gene TRBJ1-5; 10 bases line up with TRBD1. J gave up 4 bases and V 3 bases, and 3 bases lay outside the gene matches. Per germline, CDR1 MGHRA and CDR2 YSYEKL. This CDR3 region has 15 residues. The CDR3 DNA follows: TGCGCCAGCAGCCATAGGGACAGGGGTAATCAGCCCCAGCATTTT. Translation: CASSHRDRGNQPQHF.

The genes are TRBV3-1 (or the pseudogene TRBV3-2) and TRBJ2-7; D is undetermined. V lost 0 bases and J 1 base, leaving 16 bases between the germline ends. Per the germline V gene, CDR1 is LGHDT and CDR2 is YNNKEL (reference sequence). There are 17 residues in the CDR3. DNA for the CDR3: TGTGCCAGCAGCCAAGATCTCTCCAGGATGATATCCTACGAGCAGTACTTC. It codes for CASSQDLSRMISYEQYF.

In this sample, this clone turned up once. This chain joins TRBV3-1 (or the pseudogene TRBV3-2) and TRBJ1-5, with D possibly being TRBD1 (6 bases). Trimming stripped 4 bases from V and 6 bases from J, with 10 bases between. CDR3 length equals 13 residues. Germline V lookup: CDR1 LGHDT, CDR2 YNNKEL (reference sequence). CDR3 loop: CASSLGGGQPQHF. The CDR3 DNA sequence: TGTGCCAGCAGCCTAGGGGGGGGTCAGCCCCAGCATTTT.

This chain links TRBV5-1 with TRBJ2-3; 9 nucleotides align to TRBD2. The CDR3 is 16 amino acids. Germline values: CDR1 SGHRS, CDR2 YFSETQ. Unmatched junction bases numbered 3, after V lost 1 base and J lost 0 bases. As DNA, the CDR3 is TGCGCCAGCAGCTTGACTAGCGGGCGAAGCACAGATACGCAGTATTTT. Protein: CASSLTSGRSTDTQYF. Supplemented by reference TRBV5-1 and TRBJ2-3, the full variable domain reads KAGVTQTPRYLIKTRGQQVTLSCSPISGHRSVSWYQQTPGQGLQFLFEYFSETQRNKGNFPGRFSGRQFSNSRSEMNVSTLELGDSALYLCASSLTSGRSTDTQYFGPGTRLTVL.

The chain couples TRBV19 to TRBJ1-2; possibly TRBD1 for D (6 bases). The germline V and J ends were trimmed by 9 bases and 8 bases, with 22 bases remaining between them. Germline CDR1 is LNHDA and CDR2 is SQIVND (reference sequence). This CDR3 spans 14 amino acids. As DNA, the CDR3 is TGTGCCAGCATTACGCCGACAGGCTCTGGGGGCTACACCTTC. It codes for CASITPTGSGGYTF.

V is TRBV15 and J is TRBJ2-2; D is perhaps TRBD1 or TRBD2 (5 bases each). The CDR3 has 17 residues. The germline V and J ends were trimmed by 3 bases and 3 bases, with 17 bases remaining between them. Germline V gives CDR1 LNHNV, CDR2 YYDKDF (reference sequence). The CDR3 nucleotides read TGTGCCACCAGCAGTGGGACCAGGGCAGTAGACACCGGGGAGCTGTTTTTT. This translates into CATSSGTRAVDTGELFF.

The chain recombines TRBV6-2 or TRBV6-3 with TRBJ2-5; D remains ambiguous. Trimming removed 2 bases at V and 1 base at J, with 8 bases between. CDR3 length: 14 residues. Germline assignment: CDR1 MNHEY and CDR2 SVGEGT. The CDR3 nucleotides read TGTGCCAGCAGTTACCGCCAGTTCCAAGAGACCCAGTACTTC. Protein: CASSYRQFQETQYF.

The sample holds a few counts of this clone. The chain carries TRBV27 and TRBJ1-2, with a tentative D call TRBD1 (5 bases). The V gene's germline CDR1 is MNHEY and CDR2 SMNVEV (reference sequence). Deletions cut 5 bases from V and 4 bases from J, with 11 bases between. CDR3 size: 13 residues. The CDR3 sequence: CASSRQSLYGYTF. CDR3 DNA: TGTGCCAGCAGTCGACAGTCTCTCTATGGCTACACCTTC.

J is TRBJ1-6 and V is TRBV27; a possible D gene is TRBD1 (5 bases). CDR3 size: 12 residues. V shed 2 bases and J shed 13 bases, with 9 bases lying between them. Germline V gives CDR1 MNHEY, CDR2 SMNVEV (reference sequence). The CDR3 sequence: CASSLARAPLHF. CDR3 in DNA: TGTGCCAGCAGTTTAGCCAGGGCTCCCCTCCACTTT.

This chain uses TRBV4-3 with TRBJ1-2; no clear D gene. CDR1 and CDR2 (germline): LGHNA, YSLEER. Trimming pared 0 bases from V and 4 bases from J, leaving 12 bases between. The CDR3 runs to 15 residues. This CDR3 is CASSQDRGYGYGYTF. CDR3 DNA sequence: TGCGCCAGCAGCCAAGATCGTGGTTACGGCTATGGCTACACCTTC.

The chain employs TRBV9 and TRBJ1-6; 8 nucleotides match TRBD1. Looked up from germline, CDR1 is SGDLS and CDR2 is YYNGEE. The CDR3 is made up of 20 amino acids. J was trimmed by 0 bases and V by 3 bases; bases with no gene match: 14. CDR3 amino acids: CASSAHTGTGPSSYNSPLHF. The CDR3 DNA reads TGTGCCAGCAGCGCGCACACCGGGACAGGCCCTAGCTCCTATAATTCACCCCTCCACTTT.

V is TRBV25-1 and J is TRBJ2-5; possible D gene TRBD1, 6 bases. The CDR3 consists of 12 residues. The germline V gene encodes CDR1 MGHDK and CDR2 SYGVNS. V dropped 10 bases and J dropped 5 bases, with 14 bases sitting between them. In DNA, the CDR3 is TGTGCCACCACAGGGTCCGCGGAGACCCAGTACTTC. It encodes CATTGSAETQYF.

The V gene is TRBV6-4, the J gene TRBJ2-1, with TRBD1 identical over 7 bases. There are 15 residues in the CDR3. Germline V gives CDR1 MRHNA, CDR2 SNTAGT. Germline trimming cut 5 bases from V and 4 bases from J; bases unmatched to any gene: 8. The chain's CDR3 is CASSRSGDSYNEQFF. The CDR3 coding sequence is TGTGCCAGCAGTCGAAGTGGGGACAGTTACAATGAGCAGTTCTTC.

The V call is TRBV4-3, the J call TRBJ2-3; TRBD2 matches at 8 bases. Trimming took 2 bases from V and 0 from J; bases not matched to a gene: 4. This CDR3 region has 16 residues. Looked up from germline, CDR1 is LGHNA and CDR2 is YSLEER. In nucleotides, the CDR3 is TGCGCCAGCAGCCAATCCGGGGGGGCCAGCACAGATACGCAGTATTTT. Protein: CASSQSGGASTDTQYF.

V is TRBV6-2 or TRBV6-3 and J is TRBJ2-7; the D is unclear. This CDR3 has 12 amino acids. With 4 bases removed from V and 0 bases from J, the gap between germline ends came to 4 bases. Germline CDR1 reads MNHEY; CDR2 reads SVGEGT. The CDR3 region has the DNA TGTGCCAGCAGTTCCCTCTCCTACGAGCAGTACTTC. This encodes CASSSLSYEQYF.

V is TRBV7-9 and J is TRBJ1-2, with a tentative D call TRBD1 (6 bases). Germline lookup yields CDR1 SEHNR and CDR2 FQNEAQ (reference sequence). The germline V and J ends were trimmed by 3 bases and 2 bases, with 13 bases remaining between them. The CDR3 consists of 15 residues. For the CDR3, the DNA is TGTGCCAGCAGCTTCGCAGGGGACCCGAACTATGGCTACACCTTC. Its translation is CASSFAGDPNYGYTF.

V is TRBV28 and J is TRBJ2-7; D unresolved. Per the germline V gene, CDR1 is MDHEN and CDR2 is SYDVKM. With 6 bases removed from V and 0 bases from J, the gap between germline ends came to 12 bases. This CDR3 is built from 14 residues. The CDR3 region has the DNA TGTGCCAGCAGAGACTCCTTGAGCTCCTACGAGCAGTACTTC. It yields the protein CASRDSLSSYEQYF.

The CDR3: CASSVGGGTLDGYTF. For the CDR3, the DNA is TGTGCCAGCAGCGTTGGGGGTGGGACATTAGATGGCTACACCTTC. The gene calls are TRBV9 and TRBJ1-2; tentatively, D is TRBD1 (6 bases). Germline V gene lookup returns CDR1 SGDLS and CDR2 YYNGEE. The CDR3 length is 15 residues. Trimming stripped 2 bases from V and 6 bases from J, with 17 bases between.

The J gene is TRBJ2-1, the V gene TRBV30; no clear D. The CDR3 is 11 amino acids. CDR1 is GTSNPN and CDR2 is SVGIG in the germline V gene (reference sequence). V gave up 3 bases and J gave up 7 bases, with 7 bases separating them. CDR3 coding DNA: TGTGCCTGGAGCCCCGATAATGAGCAGTTCTTC. Translation: CAWSPDNEQFF. Variable domain in full (rest from reference TRBV30 and TRBJ2-1): SQTIHQWPATLVQPVGSPLSLECTVEGTSNPNLYWYRQAAGRGLQLLFYSVGIGQISSEVPQNLSASRPQDRQFILSSKKLLLSDSGFYLCAWSPDNEQFFGPGTRLTVL.

V usage is TRBV5-1 and J usage is TRBJ2-7; D is perhaps TRBD2 (6 bases). CDR1 SGHRS and CDR2 YFSETQ come from the germline V gene. There are 12 residues in the CDR3. Trimming removed 1 base at V and 4 bases at J, with 6 bases between. Here the CDR3 reads CASSLRGYEQYF. CDR3 DNA: TGCGCCAGCAGCTTGCGGGGGTACGAGCAGTACTTC.

The chain joins TRBV3-1 (or the pseudogene TRBV3-2) to TRBJ2-1, with D perhaps matching TRBD2 (6 bases). Germline V lookup: CDR1 LGHDT, CDR2 YNNKEL (reference sequence). CDR3 length equals 11 residues. In DNA, the CDR3 is TGTTTGGAGGGCCGCTACAATGAGCAGTTCTTC. It is translated as CLEGRYNEQFF.